Following are 12 T cell receptor beta chains from one sample sequenced in a study of response to subunit inactivated influenza vaccine. TCRdb re-called the RT-PCR reads through MiXCR, storing one row per CDR3 protein. Here the sample spans 530,000 or so distinct CDR3 sequences, 12% being singletons. Material: PBMCs from blood, obtained on the day of vaccination. Receptor source: a man aged 50 or older who received an inactivated influenza vaccine.

This clonotype has just a few counts. J is TRBJ2-7 and V is TRBV7-9; 9 positions match TRBD1. This CDR3 has 14 residues. After removal of 5 bases from V and 4 bases from J, the junction contained 6 bases not matched to a gene. CDR1 SEHNR and CDR2 FQNEAQ come from the germline V gene (reference sequence). CDR3 coding DNA: TGTGCCAGCAGCCAGGGACAGGGCAGGTACGAGCAGTACTTC. Translating gives CASSQGQGRYEQYF. Drawing the rest from reference TRBV7-9 and TRBJ2-7, the complete variable domain is DTGVSQNPRHKITKRGQNVTFRCDPISEHNRLYWYRQTLGQGPEFLTYFQNEAQLEKSRLLSDRFSAERPKGSFSTLEIQRTEQGDSAMYLCASSQGQGRYEQYFGPGTRLTVT.

The gene calls are TRBV20-1 and TRBJ2-1, with 9 bases aligning to TRBD2. The CDR3 covers 16 residues. CDR1 is DFQATT and CDR2 is SNEGSKA in the germline V gene (reference sequence). Losses at the gene ends were 1 base for V and 4 bases for J; bases not matched to a gene: 8. Here the CDR3 reads CSARVLAGRWYNEQFF. The CDR3 DNA sequence: TGCAGTGCTAGAGTTCTAGCGGGAAGGTGGTACAATGAGCAGTTCTTC.

This clonotype was counted ten times or more. The chain combines TRBV6-2 or TRBV6-3 with TRBJ1-5; D uncertain. This CDR3 is 14 amino acids long. Germline V gene sequence: CDR1 MNHEY, CDR2 SVGEGT. V shed 5 bases and J shed 1 base, with 9 bases lying between them. The CDR3 here is CASSAGGSNQPQHF. The CDR3 DNA is TGTGCCAGCAGTGCCGGTGGAAGCAATCAGCCCCAGCATTTT.

This clonotype was seen a few times. This chain links TRBV6-2 or TRBV6-3 with TRBJ1-5; no firm D call. The CDR3 runs 14 residues. Germline V gives CDR1 MNHEY, CDR2 SVGEGT. V lost 7 bases, J lost 2 bases, and 12 bases lay in between. In DNA form, the CDR3 reads TGTGCCAGCACTGAGCTGGTTGGCAATCAGCCCCAGCATTTT. It is translated as CASTELVGNQPQHF.

This chain connects TRBV12-3 or TRBV12-4 to TRBJ2-3; TRBD1 matches 8 bases. Unmatched junction bases numbered 9, after V lost 6 bases and J lost 1 base. This CDR3 is built from 16 residues. The CDR3 reads CASSRGQGQGTDTQYF. Here the CDR3 DNA reads TGTGCCAGCAGCCGCGGACAGGGACAAGGCACAGATACGCAGTATTTT.

This clonotype was counted many times. The chain uses TRBV5-1 and TRBJ1-4, with no clear D. Germline V gene data show CDR1 as SGHRS and CDR2 as YFSETQ. Deletions cut 0 bases from V and 2 bases from J, with 8 bases between. The CDR3 covers 15 residues. In DNA, the CDR3 is TGCGCCAGCAGCTTGGTCCAGGCCACTAATGAAAAACTGTTTTTT. It is translated as CASSLVQATNEKLFF.

This clonotype came up many times. The rearrangement links TRBV28 to TRBJ2-2; TRBD2 matches at 14 bases. The CDR3 runs to 19 residues. The trim removed 5 bases at V and 9 bases at J, leaving 17 bases unmatched. Germline-derived CDR1 and CDR2 are MDHEN and SYDVKM. The CDR3 loop is CASSTSFIGTSGSFRELFF. As DNA, the CDR3 is TGTGCCAGCAGTACCAGCTTTATTGGGACTAGCGGGAGTTTTCGGGAGCTGTTTTTT.

In its sample, this clonotype was seen a few times. This chain links TRBV5-1 with TRBJ1-3; tentative D call: TRBD1 (6 bases). The CDR3 covers 16 residues. Germline CDR1 SGHRS, CDR2 YFSETQ. V lost 0 bases and J lost 6, with 16 bases in between. CDR3 sequence reads: CASSLDGGPMENTIYF. CDR3 nucleotides: TGCGCCAGCAGCTTGGATGGGGGGCCTATGGAAAACACCATATATTTT.

This clonotype was picked up many times. The V call is TRBV9, the J call TRBJ2-1, with D unclear. Germline V lookup: CDR1 SGDLS, CDR2 YYNGEE. The CDR3 extends over 15 amino acids. Trimming pared 3 bases from V and 7 bases from J, leaving 17 bases between. The CDR3 loop reads CASSASDGVGNEQFF. The CDR3 nucleotides are TGTGCCAGCAGCGCGTCAGATGGGGTGGGGAATGAGCAGTTCTTC.

This chain uses TRBV20-1 with TRBJ1-5; 7 bases fit TRBD1. Germline CDR1 is DFQATT and CDR2 is SNEGSKA (reference sequence). The CDR3 extends over 12 amino acids. Unmatched junction bases numbered 5, after V lost 5 bases and J lost 7 bases. The DNA of the CDR3 is TGCAGTGCTTCGACAGGGAGGCAGCCCCAGCATTTT. Translated: CSASTGRQPQHF.

The rearrangement links TRBV7-2 to TRBJ1-5; D may be TRBD1 (5 bases). V lost 1 base and J lost 5, with 15 bases in between. CDR3 length: 16 amino acids. Germline V lookup: CDR1 SGHTA, CDR2 FQGNSA. DNA of the CDR3: TGTGCCAGCAGCTTAGGTTTGGCAGGGTCTCATCAGCCCCAGCATTTT. Translation gives CASSLGLAGSHQPQHF.

J is TRBJ2-5 and V is TRBV2; no definite D call. Germline lookup yields CDR1 SNHLY and CDR2 FYNNEI. The CDR3 sequence is 15 residues long. V was trimmed by 5 bases and J by 0 bases, leaving 13 bases between them. The CDR3 reads CASSPTHEYQETQYF. The CDR3 DNA follows: TGTGCCAGCAGTCCAACGCATGAGTACCAAGAGACCCAGTACTTC.